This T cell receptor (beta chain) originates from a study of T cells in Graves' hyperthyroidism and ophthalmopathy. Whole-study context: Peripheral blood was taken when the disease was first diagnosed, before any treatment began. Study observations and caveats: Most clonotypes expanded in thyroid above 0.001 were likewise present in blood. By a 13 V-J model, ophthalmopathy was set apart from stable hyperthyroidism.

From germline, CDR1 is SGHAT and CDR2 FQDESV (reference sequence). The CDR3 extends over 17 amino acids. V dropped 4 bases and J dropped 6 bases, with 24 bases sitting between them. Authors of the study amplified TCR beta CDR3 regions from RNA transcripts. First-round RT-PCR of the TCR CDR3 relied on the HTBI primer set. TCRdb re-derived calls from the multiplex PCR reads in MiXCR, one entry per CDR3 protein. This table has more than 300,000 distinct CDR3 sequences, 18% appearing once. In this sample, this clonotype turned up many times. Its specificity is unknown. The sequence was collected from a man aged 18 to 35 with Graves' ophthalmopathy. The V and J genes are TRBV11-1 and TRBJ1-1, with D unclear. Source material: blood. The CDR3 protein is CASSSPRSRVSSAEAFF. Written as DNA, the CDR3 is TGTGCCAGCAGCTCCCCTCGTTCCCGGGTTTCTAGTGCTGAAGCTTTCTTT.